The 28 T cell receptor beta chains presented below share a single source sample, sequenced in a study of blood T cell repertoires in COVID-19. Sequencing used immunoSEQ multiplex PCR; TCRdb keeps in-frame clones, though not all of them. Found here are about 140,000 clones, around 81% of them singletons; the top ten hold around 8%. Specimen: peripheral blood. Receptors were obtained from a human donor in a cohort sampled during active COVID-19.

The V call is TRBV7-9, the J call TRBJ2-3, with D tentatively TRBD1 (6 bases). This CDR3 has 14 amino acids. Germline CDR1 SEHNR, CDR2 FQNEAQ (reference sequence). V was shortened by 10 bases and J by 2 bases, with 16 bases between the two germline ends. CDR3: CATDQGSNTDTQYF. CDR3 nucleotide sequence: TGTGCCACCGACCAGGGGAGCAACACAGATACGCAGTATTTT.

The rearrangement joins TRBV27 to TRBJ2-1; D remains ambiguous. Trimming pared 0 bases from V and 0 bases from J, leaving 9 bases between. Germline CDR1 is MNHEY and CDR2 is SMNVEV (reference sequence). The CDR3 contains 16 residues. This chain's CDR3 is CASSLSARPSYNEQFF. The CDR3 DNA is TGTGCCAGCAGTTTATCAGCGCGGCCCTCCTACAATGAGCAGTTCTTC.

The chain has TRBV7-9 and TRBJ2-7; 9 nucleotides line up with TRBD1. V trimming: 5 bases; J trimming: 3 bases; junction bases outside the gene matches: 8. The germline V gene has CDR1 SEHNR and CDR2 FQNEAQ (reference sequence). This CDR3 contains 15 residues. The CDR3, as DNA: TGTGCCAGCAGCCCGGGGACAGGGACCTACTACGAGCAGTACTTC. It specifies CASSPGTGTYYEQYF.

The rearrangement links TRBV14 to TRBJ2-1, with D perhaps matching TRBD2 (5 bases). The CDR3 runs to 14 residues. Trimming cost V 0 bases and J 4 bases, with 7 bases left between them. CDR1 and CDR2 from the germline V gene are SGHDN and FVKESK. CDR3 amino acids: CASSQDLAYNEQFF. The CDR3 coding sequence is TGTGCCAGCAGCCAAGATTTAGCGTACAATGAGCAGTTCTTC.

In nucleotides, the CDR3 is TGTGCCAGCAGGGGACAGGGACTGAACACTGAAGCTTTCTTT. Translated, it gives CASRGQGLNTEAFF. V is TRBV7-9 and J is TRBJ1-1, with 9 nucleotides matching TRBD1. This CDR3 is 14 amino acids long. Germline CDR1 is SEHNR and CDR2 is FQNEAQ (reference sequence). Trimming cost V 6 bases and J 0 bases; bases outside gene matches: 2.

V is TRBV19 and J is TRBJ1-1; the D gene is possibly TRBD1 (5 bases). The V end lost 6 bases, the J end lost 1 base, and 15 bases lay between the germline ends. The germline CDR1 and CDR2 sequences are LNHDA and SQIVND (reference sequence). This CDR3 has 15 residues. This CDR3 reads CASRYLRGGNTEAFF. CDR3 sequence (DNA): TGTGCCAGTAGATACTTACGGGGGGGGAACACTGAAGCTTTCTTT.

The V call is TRBV9, the J call TRBJ2-7; no firm D call. The CDR3 is 16 amino acids. Deletions cut 0 bases from V and 1 base from J, with 14 bases between. Germline loops: CDR1 SGDLS, CDR2 YYNGEE. CDR3 coding DNA: TGTGCCAGCAGCGTAGATCCCAGGCCGATTTCCTACGAGCAGTACTTC. It yields the protein CASSVDPRPISYEQYF. Full variable domain (rest looked up from reference TRBV9 and TRBJ2-7): DSGVTQTPKHLITATGQRVTLRCSPRSGDLSVYWYQQSLDQGLQFLIQYYNGEERAKGNILERFSAQQFPDLHSELNLSSLELGDSALYFCASSVDPRPISYEQYFGPGTRLTVT.

The CDR3 nucleotides read TGTGCCAGCAGTTCGGGACAGGCACATGATTCACCCCTCCACTTT. Translation: CASSSGQAHDSPLHF. The chain has TRBV6-5 and TRBJ1-6, with 8 bases that match TRBD1. The V gene end was trimmed by 4 bases and the J gene end by 8 bases; junction bases not matched to a gene: 7. CDR1 MNHEY and CDR2 SVGAGI come from the germline V gene. The CDR3 consists of 15 residues.

The chain employs TRBV27 and TRBJ2-5; TRBD2 aligns across 8 bases. V lost 8 bases to trimming and J lost 2 bases; unmatched junction nucleotides: 7. CDR1 and CDR2 (germline): MNHEY, SMNVEV (reference sequence). This CDR3 comprises 14 residues. As DNA, the CDR3 is TGTGCCAGCCCCGGCGGGGGGCATCAAGAGACCCAGTACTTC. It yields the protein CASPGGGHQETQYF.

This chain joins TRBV9 and TRBJ1-1; TRBD1 is a possible D gene (5 bases). V lost 2 bases, J lost 3 bases, and 11 bases lay in between. Germline V lookup: CDR1 SGDLS, CDR2 YYNGEE. The CDR3 consists of 14 residues. CDR3 sequence reads: CASSVTSGDTEAFF. In DNA, the CDR3 is TGTGCCAGCAGCGTCACCTCGGGGGACACTGAAGCTTTCTTT. Using reference TRBV9 and TRBJ1-1 for the parts outside the CDR3, the full variable domain is DSGVTQTPKHLITATGQRVTLRCSPRSGDLSVYWYQQSLDQGLQFLIQYYNGEERAKGNILERFSAQQFPDLHSELNLSSLELGDSALYFCASSVTSGDTEAFFGQGTRLTVV.

The chain has TRBV9 and TRBJ1-1, with a tentative D call TRBD1 (5 bases). The CDR3 consists of 15 residues. Germline V lookup: CDR1 SGDLS, CDR2 YYNGEE. V dropped 5 bases and J dropped 0 bases, with 14 bases sitting between them. CDR3 DNA sequence: TGTGCCAGCAGTGCGGGGGGGACGGTGAACACTGAAGCTTTCTTT. Encoded protein: CASSAGGTVNTEAFF.

This clone appeared a few times. The chain carries TRBV5-1 and TRBJ1-1; 8 nucleotides align to TRBD1. CDR3 length equals 15 residues. V shed 4 bases, J shed 1 base, and the junction held 6 bases outside the gene matches. Germline lookup yields CDR1 SGHRS and CDR2 YFSETQ. The CDR3 DNA follows: TGCGCCAGCAGCCCGGACAGGGCATCGAACACTGAAGCTTTCTTT. This translates into CASSPDRASNTEAFF.

The chain joins TRBV5-1 to TRBJ1-5; 8 bases map to TRBD1. The junction had 7 bases not matched to a gene; V was cut back by 5 bases and J by 3 bases. Germline CDR1 and CDR2: SGHRS and YFSETQ. The CDR3 sequence is 15 residues long. In DNA, the CDR3 is TGCGCCAGCAGTCTGGGACAGGCCGACAATCAGCCCCAGCATTTT. Protein: CASSLGQADNQPQHF.

V usage is TRBV7-9 and J usage is TRBJ1-1; TRBD1 might be the D (6 bases). V lost 5 bases and J lost 1, with 11 bases in between. Germline-derived CDR1 and CDR2 are SEHNR and FQNEAQ (reference sequence). The CDR3 length is 14 residues. CDR3 sequence: CASSRRGQNTEAFF. The DNA for the CDR3 is TGTGCCAGCAGCCGCCGGGGACAGAACACTGAAGCTTTCTTT.

This clone was seen once. The chain uses TRBV14 and TRBJ2-3, with TRBD2 identical over 15 bases. CDR3 length: 15 amino acids. CDR1 SGHDN and CDR2 FVKESK come from the germline V gene. V trimming: 4 bases; J trimming: 9 bases; junction bases outside the gene matches: 5. The CDR3 DNA follows: TGTGCCAGCAGCCCCCGGACTAGCGGGGGGGGAACGCAGTATTTT. It codes for CASSPRTSGGGTQYF.

J is TRBJ2-1 and V is TRBV5-1; 13 nucleotides match TRBD2. The CDR3 contains 16 residues. CDR1 SGHRS and CDR2 YFSETQ come from the germline V gene. V dropped 4 bases and J dropped 9; count of bases not matched to a gene: 10. CDR3 nucleotide sequence: TGCGCCAGCAGCCTCACTAGCGGGGGGGCCCTGAGTGAGCAGTTCTTC. It yields the protein CASSLTSGGALSEQFF.

The chain employs TRBV6-6 and TRBJ1-3; D gene ambiguous. CDR3 length: 16 amino acids. V was cut by 2 bases and J by 0 bases, with 11 bases left in between. CDR1 is MNHNY and CDR2 is SVGAGI in the germline V gene (reference sequence). For the CDR3, the DNA is TGTGCCAGCAGTTACGTTGGTAGGAGCTCTGGAAACACCATATATTTT. The encoded protein is CASSYVGRSSGNTIYF.

This clone showed up just once. The CDR3 DNA reads TGTGCCAGCAGCTTAGACAGGGGGCTCCACGAGCAGTACTTC. Its protein product is CASSLDRGLHEQYF. The chain combines TRBV5-5 with TRBJ2-7, with TRBD1 matching 10 bases. Per the germline V gene, CDR1 is SGHKS and CDR2 is YYEKEE (reference sequence). Trimming removed 2 bases from V and 5 bases from J; junction bases left unmatched: 4. The CDR3 is made up of 14 amino acids.

The chain uses TRBV5-4 and TRBJ1-6; the D gene is possibly TRBD1 (5 bases). Per germline, CDR1 SGHNT and CDR2 YYREEE (reference sequence). V was pared by 5 bases and J by 9 bases, with 18 bases between. CDR3 length: 15 residues. DNA for the CDR3: TGTGCCAGCAGGCTGGACACGGGTTTTGGTTCACCCCTCCACTTT. Translated, it gives CASRLDTGFGSPLHF.

The chain combines TRBV24-1 with TRBJ2-7; 7 nucleotides line up with TRBD1. J lost 4 bases, V lost 6 bases, and 5 bases had no gene match. The CDR3 contains 13 residues. Germline CDR1 reads KGHDR; CDR2 reads SFDVKD. The CDR3 sequence is CATSFEGAYEQYF. CDR3 sequence (DNA): TGTGCCACCAGTTTTGAGGGGGCTTACGAGCAGTACTTC.

A note on this clone: An end of the junction differs from the germline gene, which may be a read error. The chain has TRBV4-1 and TRBJ1-5; 7 bases fit TRBD1. The germline V gene encodes CDR1 MGHRA and CDR2 YSYEKL. The CDR3 spans 20 residues. The chain's CDR3 is CVSSQEDTGELIESNQPQHF. The CDR3 DNA sequence: TGCGTCAGCAGCCAAGAGGACACAGGGGAGCTCATAGAGAGCAATCAGCCCCAGCATTTT.

The table lists this clone with a count of one. This chain uses TRBV5-6 with TRBJ1-6, with TRBD1 matching 8 bases. V lost 6 bases and J lost 7; bases outside the gene matches: 6. From germline, CDR1 is SGHDT and CDR2 YYEEEE. The CDR3 covers 14 residues. The DNA of the CDR3 is TGTGCCAGCACCCTAGACAGGGGAAATTCACCCCTCCACTTT. Protein product: CASTLDRGNSPLHF.

V gene TRBV5-1 combines with J gene TRBJ2-2; D uncertain. The CDR3 totals 15 residues. Germline CDR1 SGHRS, CDR2 YFSETQ. Between the trimmed V and J ends, which lost 0 bases and 1 base, there was a span of 7 bases. The CDR3 DNA reads TGCGCCAGCAGCTTGGCTAGTCAGAACACCGGGGAGCTGTTTTTT. It is translated as CASSLASQNTGELFF.

In DNA form, the CDR3 reads TGTGCCAGCAGACAGACAGGCTTAGCTAACTATGGCTACACCTTC. It translates to CASRQTGLANYGYTF. The chain employs TRBV6-5 and TRBJ1-2, with a possible D match to TRBD1 (6 bases). The V and J ends lost 6 bases and 0 bases respectively, with 14 bases between them. Germline lookup yields CDR1 MNHEY and CDR2 SVGAGI. The CDR3 is 15 residues long.

The chain joins TRBV19 to TRBJ1-2; D is uncertain. CDR1 LNHDA and CDR2 SQIVND come from the germline V gene (reference sequence). V lost 2 bases and J 6 bases, leaving 16 bases between the germline ends. This CDR3 has 15 amino acids. The CDR3 here is CASSIPGSSSNGYTF. CDR3 nucleotide sequence: TGTGCCAGTAGTATACCGGGGAGTTCTAGCAATGGCTACACCTTC.

The chain uses TRBV6-6 and TRBJ2-7; TRBD2 is a possible D gene (5 bases). V was clipped by 2 bases and J by 0 bases, with 8 bases between them. From germline, CDR1 is MNHNY and CDR2 SVGAGI (reference sequence). The CDR3 totals 14 residues. The CDR3 coding sequence is TGTGCCAGCAGTTACGAGGGTCACTCCTACGAGCAGTACTTC. It is translated as CASSYEGHSYEQYF.

V and J are TRBV3-1 (or the pseudogene TRBV3-2) and TRBJ1-1, with a weak D call TRBD1 (6 bases). This CDR3 is 14 amino acids long. Germline assignment: CDR1 LGHDT and CDR2 YNNKEL (reference sequence). V lost 3 bases and J lost 5, with 13 bases in between. The CDR3 sequence is CASSHTDRWTEAFF. CDR3 nucleotides: TGTGCCAGCAGCCATACTGACAGGTGGACTGAAGCTTTCTTT.

The V and J genes are TRBV5-1 and TRBJ2-1, with 10 bases that match TRBD2. With 0 bases clipped from V and 7 bases from J, the junction kept 4 bases outside the gene matches. This CDR3 comprises 15 residues. Germline values: CDR1 SGHRS, CDR2 YFSETQ. CDR3 DNA: TGCGCCAGCAGCTTGGAGCGGGGGGGCGGTAATGAGCAGTTCTTC. This translates into CASSLERGGGNEQFF.